The T cell receptor beta chain described here comes from a study of T cells in Graves' hyperthyroidism and ophthalmopathy. PBMCs stemmed from approximately 9.1 ml fresh peripheral blood. The CDR3 regions of TCR beta were amplified from RNA transcripts. A set of HTBI primers served as the primers for a first-round RT-PCR of the TCR CDR3. In TCRdb, the multiplex PCR reads were re-called with MiXCR into one record per CDR3 protein. This table holds about 640,000 distinct CDR3 sequences, more than 12% found once. With 4 bases removed from V and 10 bases from J, the gap between germline ends came to 14 bases. This CDR3 comprises 13 residues. Per the germline V gene, CDR1 is MNHNS and CDR2 is SASEGT. Study-level findings and limits: Ophthalmopathy cases were set apart from stable hyperthyroidism by a 13 V-J model.

This clonotype was seen only a few times. What it binds is not known. The chain recombines TRBV6-1 with TRBJ1-5, with D hard to call. The clonotype originates from a woman aged 50 to 65 with Graves' ophthalmopathy. The material sequenced was blood. CDR3 coding DNA: TGTGCCAGCAGTGCCGGACTGTGGAGCCCCCAGCATTTT. Its protein is CASSAGLWSPQHF.